The present entry profiles one TCR beta chain with its context. Its cognate antigen is unknown. Trimming stripped 1 base from V and 2 bases from J, with 5 bases between. CDR3 length: 14 residues. Germline values: CDR1 LNHNV, CDR2 YYDKDF (reference sequence). Using its own MiXCR run on the reads, TCRdb lists one record per CDR3 protein. Counted here are hundreds of thousands of distinct CDR3 sequences, roughly 16% occurring once; the ten biggest clones make up 12%. This record belongs to a study of T cell repertoires in cytomegalovirus infection. At the level of the study: Indicated by public TCR beta signatures were CMV infection and matching HLA type. Overall study results and limits: Clonotypes of TCR beta that were HLA-C-restricted and CMV-specific dominated the ex vivo response. Summed frequency of shared TCR beta families picked out CMV carriers who also had the relevant HLA.

The specimen sequenced was PBMCs. This sequence originates from a human donor in good health (CMV status not recorded). Some clones in this sample may be carry-over from other donors' samples. The chain employs TRBV15 and TRBJ2-2; D is unresolved. The DNA of the CDR3 is TGTGCCACCAGCAGAGGGGGTAACACCGGGGAGCTGTTTTTT. It is translated as CATSRGGNTGELFF.